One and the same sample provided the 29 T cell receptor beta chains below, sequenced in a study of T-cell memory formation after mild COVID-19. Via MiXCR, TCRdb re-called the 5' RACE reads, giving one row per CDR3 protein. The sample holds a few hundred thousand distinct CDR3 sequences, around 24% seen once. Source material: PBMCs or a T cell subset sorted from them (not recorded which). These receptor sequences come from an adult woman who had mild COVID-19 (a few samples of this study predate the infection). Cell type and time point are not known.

The CDR3 region is CASSQGQGYTGELFF. The CDR3 bases are TGTGCCAGCAGCCAGGGACAGGGATACACCGGGGAGCTGTTTTTT. The chain is built from TRBV11-3 and TRBJ2-2, with 9 positions matching TRBD1. Trimming took 5 bases from V and 3 from J; bases not matched to a gene: 4. The germline CDR1 and CDR2 sequences are SGHNT and YENEEA. The CDR3 extends over 15 amino acids.

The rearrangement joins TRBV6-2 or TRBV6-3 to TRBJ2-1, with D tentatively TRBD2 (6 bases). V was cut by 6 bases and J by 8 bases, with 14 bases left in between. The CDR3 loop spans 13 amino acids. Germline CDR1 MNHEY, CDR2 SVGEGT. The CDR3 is CASSWGLAYEQFF. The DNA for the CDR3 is TGTGCCAGCAGCTGGGGACTGGCTTATGAGCAGTTCTTC.

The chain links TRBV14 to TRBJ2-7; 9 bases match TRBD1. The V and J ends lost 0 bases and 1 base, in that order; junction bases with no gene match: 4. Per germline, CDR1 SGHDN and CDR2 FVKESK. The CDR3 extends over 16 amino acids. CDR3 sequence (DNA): TGTGCCAGCAGCCAAGATGTGGGACAGGGATCCTACGAGCAGTACTTC. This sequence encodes CASSQDVGQGSYEQYF.

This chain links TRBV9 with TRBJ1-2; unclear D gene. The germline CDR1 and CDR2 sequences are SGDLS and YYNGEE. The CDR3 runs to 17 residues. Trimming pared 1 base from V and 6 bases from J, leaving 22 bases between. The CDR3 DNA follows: TGTGCCAGCAGCGTATCCTCTGTGAATAGGGCTGCGGATGGCTACACCTTC. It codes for CASSVSSVNRAADGYTF.

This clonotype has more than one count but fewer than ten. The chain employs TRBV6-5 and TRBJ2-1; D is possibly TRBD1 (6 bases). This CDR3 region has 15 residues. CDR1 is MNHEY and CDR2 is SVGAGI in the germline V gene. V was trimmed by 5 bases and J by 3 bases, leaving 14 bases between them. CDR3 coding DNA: TGTGCCAGCAGTCAAACGGACAGACACTACAATGAGCAGTTCTTC. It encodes CASSQTDRHYNEQFF.

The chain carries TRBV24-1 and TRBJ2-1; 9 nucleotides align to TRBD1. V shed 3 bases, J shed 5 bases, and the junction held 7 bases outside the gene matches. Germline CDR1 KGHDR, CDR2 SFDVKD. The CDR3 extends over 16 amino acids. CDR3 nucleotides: TGTGCCACCAGTGATCGTATAGGGACAGGGCACAATGAGCAGTTCTTC. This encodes CATSDRIGTGHNEQFF.

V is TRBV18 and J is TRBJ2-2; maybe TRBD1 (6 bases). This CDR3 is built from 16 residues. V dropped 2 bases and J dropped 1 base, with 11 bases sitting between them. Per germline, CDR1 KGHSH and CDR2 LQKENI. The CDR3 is CASSPFPGQNTGELFF. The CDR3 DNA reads TGTGCCAGCTCACCATTCCCGGGACAGAACACCGGGGAGCTGTTTTTT.

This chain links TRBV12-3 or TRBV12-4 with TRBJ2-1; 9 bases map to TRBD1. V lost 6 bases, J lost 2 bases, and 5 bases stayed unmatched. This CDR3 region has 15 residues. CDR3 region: CASSPGTGTYNEQFF. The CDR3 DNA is TGTGCCAGCAGCCCCGGGACAGGGACCTACAATGAGCAGTTCTTC.

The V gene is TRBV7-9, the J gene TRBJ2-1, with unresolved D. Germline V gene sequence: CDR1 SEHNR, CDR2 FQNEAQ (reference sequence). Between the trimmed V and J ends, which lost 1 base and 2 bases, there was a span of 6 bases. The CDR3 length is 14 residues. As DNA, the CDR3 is TGTGCCAGCAGCTTAGTCGGCACCTACAATGAGCAGTTCTTC. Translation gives CASSLVGTYNEQFF. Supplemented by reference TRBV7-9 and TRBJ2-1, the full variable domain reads DTGVSQNPRHKITKRGQNVTFRCDPISEHNRLYWYRQTLGQGPEFLTYFQNEAQLEKSRLLSDRFSAERPKGSFSTLEIQRTEQGDSAMYLCASSLVGTYNEQFFGPGTRLTVL.

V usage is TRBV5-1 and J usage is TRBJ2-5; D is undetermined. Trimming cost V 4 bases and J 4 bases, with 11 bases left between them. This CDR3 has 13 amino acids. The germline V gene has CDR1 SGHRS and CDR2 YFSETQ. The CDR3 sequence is CASSPFMGETQYF. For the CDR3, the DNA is TGCGCCAGCAGCCCCTTTATGGGAGAGACCCAGTACTTC.

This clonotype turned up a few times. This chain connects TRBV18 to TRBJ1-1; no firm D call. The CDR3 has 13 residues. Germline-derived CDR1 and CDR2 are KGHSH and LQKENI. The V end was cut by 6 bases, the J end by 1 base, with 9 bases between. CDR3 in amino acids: CASSRDPNTEAFF. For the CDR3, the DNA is TGTGCCAGCTCCCGAGACCCGAACACTGAAGCTTTCTTT.

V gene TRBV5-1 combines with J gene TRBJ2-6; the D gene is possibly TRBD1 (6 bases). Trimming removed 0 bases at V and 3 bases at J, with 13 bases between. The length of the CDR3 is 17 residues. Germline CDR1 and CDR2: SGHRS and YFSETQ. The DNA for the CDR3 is TGCGCCAGCAGCTTGGGGTCAGGGGAAGGTGGGGCCAACGTCCTGACTTTC. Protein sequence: CASSLGSGEGGANVLTF.

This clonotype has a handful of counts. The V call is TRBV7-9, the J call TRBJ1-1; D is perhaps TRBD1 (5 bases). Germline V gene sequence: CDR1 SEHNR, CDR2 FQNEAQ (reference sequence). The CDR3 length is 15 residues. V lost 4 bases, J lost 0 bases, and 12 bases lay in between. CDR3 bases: TGTGCCAGCAGCTCTTTGACAGCACTGAACACTGAAGCTTTCTTT. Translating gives CASSSLTALNTEAFF.

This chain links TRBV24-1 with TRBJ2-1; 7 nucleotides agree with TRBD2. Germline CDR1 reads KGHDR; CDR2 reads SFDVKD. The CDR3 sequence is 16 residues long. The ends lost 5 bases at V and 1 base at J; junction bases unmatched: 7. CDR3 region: CATSALSGESYNEQFF. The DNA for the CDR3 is TGTGCCACCAGTGCCTTGAGCGGGGAATCCTACAATGAGCAGTTCTTC.

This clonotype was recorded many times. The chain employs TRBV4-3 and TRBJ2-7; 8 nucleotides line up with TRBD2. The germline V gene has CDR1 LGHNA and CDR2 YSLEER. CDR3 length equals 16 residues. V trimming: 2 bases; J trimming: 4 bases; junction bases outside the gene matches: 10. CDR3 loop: CASSQYTGTSGYEQYF. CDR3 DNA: TGCGCCAGCAGCCAATACACCGGGACTAGTGGGTACGAGCAGTACTTC.

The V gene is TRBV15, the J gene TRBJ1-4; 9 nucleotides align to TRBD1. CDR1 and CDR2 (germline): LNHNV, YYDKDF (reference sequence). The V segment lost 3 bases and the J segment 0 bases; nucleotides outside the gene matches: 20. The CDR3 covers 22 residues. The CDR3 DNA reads TGTGCCACCAGCAGCCCACGCGACCCGGGACAGGGAGTGTCCGCAACTAATGAAAAACTGTTTTTT. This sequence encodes CATSSPRDPGQGVSATNEKLFF.

The CDR3 bases are TGTGCCAGCAGCTTTGGGGAGAGAGAGACCCAGTACTTC. This encodes CASSFGERETQYF. V and J are TRBV11-1 and TRBJ2-5; D possibly corresponds to TRBD2 (5 bases). Germline V lookup: CDR1 SGHAT, CDR2 FQDESV (reference sequence). Trimming took off 3 bases at V and 4 bases at J, with 9 bases between the two ends. The CDR3 loop spans 13 amino acids.

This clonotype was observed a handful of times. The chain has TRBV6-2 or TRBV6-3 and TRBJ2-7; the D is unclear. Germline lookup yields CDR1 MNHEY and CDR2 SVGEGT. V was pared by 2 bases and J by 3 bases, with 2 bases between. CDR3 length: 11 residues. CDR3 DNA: TGTGCCAGCAGTTACGTCTACGAGCAGTACTTC. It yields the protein CASSYVYEQYF.

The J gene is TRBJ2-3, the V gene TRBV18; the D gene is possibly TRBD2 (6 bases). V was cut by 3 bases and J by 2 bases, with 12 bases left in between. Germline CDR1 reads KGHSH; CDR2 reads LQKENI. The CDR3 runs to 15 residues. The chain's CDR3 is CASSPIQRVTDTQYF. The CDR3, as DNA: TGTGCCAGCTCACCTATTCAGCGGGTCACAGATACGCAGTATTTT.

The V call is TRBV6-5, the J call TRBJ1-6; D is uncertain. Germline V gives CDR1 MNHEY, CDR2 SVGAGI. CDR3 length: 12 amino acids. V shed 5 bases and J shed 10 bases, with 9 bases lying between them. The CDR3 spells CASSRRSSPLHF. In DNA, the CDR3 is TGTGCCAGCAGTAGACGGTCCTCACCCCTCCACTTT.

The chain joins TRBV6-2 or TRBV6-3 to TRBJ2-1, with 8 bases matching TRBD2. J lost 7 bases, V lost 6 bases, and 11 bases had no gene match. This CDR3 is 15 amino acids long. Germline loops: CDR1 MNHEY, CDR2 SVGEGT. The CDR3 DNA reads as TGTGCCAGCAGCCCCTCCCGGCGGGGGGCTAATGAGCAGTTCTTC. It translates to CASSPSRRGANEQFF.

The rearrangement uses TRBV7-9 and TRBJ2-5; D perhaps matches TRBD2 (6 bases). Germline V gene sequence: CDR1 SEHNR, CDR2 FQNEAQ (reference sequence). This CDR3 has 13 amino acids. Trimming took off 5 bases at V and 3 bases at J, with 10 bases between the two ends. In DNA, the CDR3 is TGTGCCAGCAGCGCCAGGGAGGAAGAGACCCAGTACTTC. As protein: CASSAREEETQYF.

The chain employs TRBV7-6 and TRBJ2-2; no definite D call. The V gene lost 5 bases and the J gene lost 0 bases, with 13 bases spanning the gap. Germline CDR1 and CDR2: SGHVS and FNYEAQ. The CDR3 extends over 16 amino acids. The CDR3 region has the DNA TGTGCCAGCAGCCCCGCCGTGGGGTCGAACACCGGGGAGCTGTTTTTT. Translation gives CASSPAVGSNTGELFF.

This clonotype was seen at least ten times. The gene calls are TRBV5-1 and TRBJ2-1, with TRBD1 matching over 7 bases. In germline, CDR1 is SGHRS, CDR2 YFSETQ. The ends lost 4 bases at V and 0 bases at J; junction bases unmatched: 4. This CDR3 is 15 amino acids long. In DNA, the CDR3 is TGCGCCAGCAGCCGGGACAGAGGCTCCTACAATGAGCAGTTCTTC. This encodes CASSRDRGSYNEQFF.

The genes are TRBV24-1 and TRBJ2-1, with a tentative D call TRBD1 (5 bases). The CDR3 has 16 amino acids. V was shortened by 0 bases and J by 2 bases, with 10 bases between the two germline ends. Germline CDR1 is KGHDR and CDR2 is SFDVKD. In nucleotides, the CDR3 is TGTGCCACCAGTGATTTGCAGGGCGGAACCTACAATGAGCAGTTCTTC. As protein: CATSDLQGGTYNEQFF.

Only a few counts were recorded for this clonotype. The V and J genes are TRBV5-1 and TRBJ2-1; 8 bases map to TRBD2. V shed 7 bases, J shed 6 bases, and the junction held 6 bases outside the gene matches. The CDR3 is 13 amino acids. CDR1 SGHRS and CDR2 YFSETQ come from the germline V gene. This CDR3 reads CASRLGGGNEQFF. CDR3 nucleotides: TGCGCCAGCCGACTCGGGGGGGGCAATGAGCAGTTCTTC.

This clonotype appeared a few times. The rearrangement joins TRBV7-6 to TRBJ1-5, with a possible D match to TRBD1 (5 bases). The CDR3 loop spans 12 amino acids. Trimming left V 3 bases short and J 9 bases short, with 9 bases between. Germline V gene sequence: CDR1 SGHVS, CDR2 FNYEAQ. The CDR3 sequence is CASSLGQGPQHF. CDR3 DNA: TGTGCCAGCAGCTTGGGGCAGGGGCCCCAGCATTTT.

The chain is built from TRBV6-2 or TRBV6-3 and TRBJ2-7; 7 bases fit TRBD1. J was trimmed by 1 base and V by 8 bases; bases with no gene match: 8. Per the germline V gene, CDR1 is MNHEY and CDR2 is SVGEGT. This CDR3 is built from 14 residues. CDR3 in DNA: TGTGCCAGCCAACGGGACAGTAGATCCTACGAGCAGTACTTC. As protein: CASQRDSRSYEQYF.

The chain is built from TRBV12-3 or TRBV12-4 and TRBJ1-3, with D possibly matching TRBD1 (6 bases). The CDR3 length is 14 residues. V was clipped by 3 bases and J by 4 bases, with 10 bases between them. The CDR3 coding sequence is TGTGCCAGCAGTTTTGCCCAGGGGGGAAACACCATATATTTT. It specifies CASSFAQGGNTIYF.